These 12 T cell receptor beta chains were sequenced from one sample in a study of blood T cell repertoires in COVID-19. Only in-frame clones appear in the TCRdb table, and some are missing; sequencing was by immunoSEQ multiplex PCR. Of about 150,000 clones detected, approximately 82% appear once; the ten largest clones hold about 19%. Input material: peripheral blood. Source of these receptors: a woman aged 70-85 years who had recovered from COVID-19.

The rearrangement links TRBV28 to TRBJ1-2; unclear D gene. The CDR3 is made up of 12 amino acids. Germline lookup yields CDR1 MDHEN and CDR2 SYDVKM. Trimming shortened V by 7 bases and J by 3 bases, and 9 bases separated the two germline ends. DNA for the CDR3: TGTGCCAGCACCTGGAGGGACTATGGCTACACCTTC. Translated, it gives CASTWRDYGYTF.

This CDR3 is CASRDWAGQYF. The CDR3 DNA is TGTGCCAGCAGGGATTGGGCTGGGCAGTATTTT. The chain combines TRBV28 with TRBJ2-3, with D hard to call. This CDR3 is built from 11 residues. Trimming pared 6 bases from V and 11 bases from J, leaving 12 bases between. The germline V gene has CDR1 MDHEN and CDR2 SYDVKM.

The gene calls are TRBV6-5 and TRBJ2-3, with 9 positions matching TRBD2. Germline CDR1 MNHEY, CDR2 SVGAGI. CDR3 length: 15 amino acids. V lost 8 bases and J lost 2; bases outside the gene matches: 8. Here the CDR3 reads CASAGTSSITDTQYF. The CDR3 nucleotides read TGTGCCAGCGCTGGGACTAGCTCCATCACAGATACGCAGTATTTT.

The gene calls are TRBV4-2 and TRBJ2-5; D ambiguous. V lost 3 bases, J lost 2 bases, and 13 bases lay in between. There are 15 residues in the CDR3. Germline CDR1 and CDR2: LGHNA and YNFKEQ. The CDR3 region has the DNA TGTGCCAGCAGCCAGGCCCTTGGGCCTCAAGAGACCCAGTACTTC. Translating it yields CASSQALGPQETQYF.

CDR3 coding DNA: TGTGCCTGGACCGAGGGGACAGGGGGCCTCTATGGCTACACCTTC. The encoded protein is CAWTEGTGGLYGYTF. The chain couples TRBV30 to TRBJ1-2; 12 bases align to TRBD1. Germline assignment: CDR1 GTSNPN and CDR2 SVGIG (reference sequence). The CDR3 consists of 15 residues. Trimming cost V 4 bases and J 4 bases; bases outside gene matches: 7.

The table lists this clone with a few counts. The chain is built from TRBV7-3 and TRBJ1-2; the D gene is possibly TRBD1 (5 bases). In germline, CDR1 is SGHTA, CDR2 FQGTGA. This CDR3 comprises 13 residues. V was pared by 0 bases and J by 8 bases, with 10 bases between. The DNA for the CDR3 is TGTGCCAGCAGCTTAACTGGGGCGCGGGGCTACACCTTC. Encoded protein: CASSLTGARGYTF.

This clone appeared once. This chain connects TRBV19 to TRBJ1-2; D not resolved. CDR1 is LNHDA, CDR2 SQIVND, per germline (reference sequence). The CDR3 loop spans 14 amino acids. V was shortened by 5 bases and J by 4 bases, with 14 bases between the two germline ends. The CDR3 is CASSVPGVSYGYTF. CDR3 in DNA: TGTGCCAGTAGTGTGCCCGGGGTTTCCTATGGCTACACCTTC.

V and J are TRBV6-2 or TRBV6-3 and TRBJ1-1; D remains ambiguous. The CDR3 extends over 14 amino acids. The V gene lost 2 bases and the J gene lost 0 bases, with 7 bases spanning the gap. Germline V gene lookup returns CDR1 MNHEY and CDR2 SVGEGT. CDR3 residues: CASSYGRVNTEAFF. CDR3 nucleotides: TGTGCCAGCAGTTACGGGAGGGTGAACACTGAAGCTTTCTTT.

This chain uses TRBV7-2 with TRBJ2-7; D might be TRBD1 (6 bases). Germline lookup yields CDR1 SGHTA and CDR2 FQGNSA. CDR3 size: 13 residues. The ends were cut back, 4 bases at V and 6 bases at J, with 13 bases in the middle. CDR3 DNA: TGTGCCAGCAGCTCCCCGTTGGGGGCCGAGCAGTACTTC. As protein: CASSSPLGAEQYF. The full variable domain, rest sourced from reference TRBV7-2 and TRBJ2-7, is GAGVSQSPSNKVTEKGKDVELRCDPISGHTALYWYRQSLGQGLEFLIYFQGNSAPDKSGLPSDRFSAERTGGSVSTLTIQRTQQEDSAVYLCASSSPLGAEQYFGPGTRLTVT.

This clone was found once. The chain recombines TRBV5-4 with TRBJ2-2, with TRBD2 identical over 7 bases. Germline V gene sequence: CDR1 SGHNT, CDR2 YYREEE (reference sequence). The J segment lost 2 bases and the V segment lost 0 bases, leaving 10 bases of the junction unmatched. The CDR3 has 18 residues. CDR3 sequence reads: CASSLGGGLARNTGELFF. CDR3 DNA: TGTGCCAGCAGCTTGGGCGGGGGTCTAGCGCGTAACACCGGGGAGCTGTTTTTT.

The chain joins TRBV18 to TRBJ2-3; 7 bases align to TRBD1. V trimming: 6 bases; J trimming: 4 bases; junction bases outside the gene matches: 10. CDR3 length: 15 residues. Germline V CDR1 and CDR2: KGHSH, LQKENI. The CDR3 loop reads CASSPGRQGADTQYF. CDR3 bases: TGTGCCAGCTCTCCGGGAAGGCAGGGGGCAGATACGCAGTATTTT.

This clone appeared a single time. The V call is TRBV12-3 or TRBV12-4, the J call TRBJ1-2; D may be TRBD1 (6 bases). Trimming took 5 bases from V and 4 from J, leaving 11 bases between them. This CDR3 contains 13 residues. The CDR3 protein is CASSPDRTYGYTF. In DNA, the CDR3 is TGTGCCAGCAGTCCTGACAGGACCTATGGCTACACCTTC.